This T cell receptor beta chain was profiled in a study of patients and donors after allogeneic stem cell transplantation. Germline V gives CDR1 SGHTA, CDR2 FQGNSA. The CDR3 totals 10 residues. TCRdb re-called the RT-PCR reads through MiXCR, storing one row per CDR3 protein. The sample shows roughly 880,000 distinct CDR3 sequences, approximately 18% of them seen only once. This clonotype has a handful of counts. At one end the junction does not follow the germline gene, possibly because of a read error. The chain uses TRBV7-2 and TRBJ1-2, with D hard to call. The specimen sequenced was blood, either unsorted or a sorted T cell fraction (not recorded which). The receptor comes from a human donor who was either an allogeneic HSCT recipient or a stem cell or donor lymphocyte infusion donor (not recorded which). It is not recorded whose cells these are; they may come from a transplant donor. The CDR3 region has the DNA TGTGCCAGCAGCTTATTCGGAAAACCCTTC. Protein: CASSLFGKPF.